In this sample, the clone carrying this T cell receptor beta chain turned up many times. The antigen remains undetermined. This sample is part of a study of human T cells and chemical hapten exposure. Notes on the study in general: There were significantly more large CDR3 similarity clusters among expanded TCRs than among controls.

TCRdb reprocessed the RACE reads via MiXCR and lists one record per CDR3 protein. This repertoire shows approximately 80,000 distinct CDR3 sequences, approximately 12% found once; its top ten account for around 4.5%. This sample's time point: patch test 1, 2 weeks after DPC sensitization. As to treatment: therapeutic diphenylcyclopropenone sensitization with weekly scalp DPC. Staff drew blood before applying each patch test. Someone pulled total RNA out of unfractionated whole blood. CDR3 length: 16 amino acids. Germline CDR1 LGHNA, CDR2 YSLEER. Trimming took 4 bases from V and 7 from J; bases not matched to a gene: 9.

This chain connects TRBV4-3 to TRBJ1-6; 8 bases line up with TRBD1. The specimen was whole blood, collected in connection with sensitization to the hapten diphenylcyclopropenone (DPC). The sequence was collected from a woman between 45 and 60 years old with alopecia areata. Some clones in this sample may be carry-over from other donors' samples. This CDR3 is CASSLSPGQANSPLHF. The CDR3 region has the DNA TGCGCCAGCAGCCTATCCCCGGGACAGGCAAATTCACCCCTCCACTTT.